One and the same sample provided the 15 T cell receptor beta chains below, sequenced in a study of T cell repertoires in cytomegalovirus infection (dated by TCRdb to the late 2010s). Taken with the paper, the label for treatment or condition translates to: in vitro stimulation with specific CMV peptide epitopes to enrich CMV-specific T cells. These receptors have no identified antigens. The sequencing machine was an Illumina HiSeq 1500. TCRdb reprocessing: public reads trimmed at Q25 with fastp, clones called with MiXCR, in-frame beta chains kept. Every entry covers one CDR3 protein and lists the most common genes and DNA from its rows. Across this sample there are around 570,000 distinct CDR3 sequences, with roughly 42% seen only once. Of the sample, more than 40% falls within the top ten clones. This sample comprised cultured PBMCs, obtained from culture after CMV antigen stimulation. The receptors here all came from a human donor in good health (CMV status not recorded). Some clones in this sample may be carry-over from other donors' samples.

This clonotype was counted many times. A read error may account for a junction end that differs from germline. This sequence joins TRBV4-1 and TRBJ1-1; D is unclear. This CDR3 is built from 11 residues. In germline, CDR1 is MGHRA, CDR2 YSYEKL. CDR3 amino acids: CASSQGTEAFF. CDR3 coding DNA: TGTGCCAGCAGTCAAGGCACTGAAGCTTTCTTT.

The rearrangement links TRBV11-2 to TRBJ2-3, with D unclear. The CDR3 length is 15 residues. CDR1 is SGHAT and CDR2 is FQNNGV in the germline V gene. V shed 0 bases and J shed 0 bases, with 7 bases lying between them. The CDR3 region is CASSLEATSTDTQYF. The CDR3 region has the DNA TGTGCCAGCAGCTTAGAGGCGACTAGCACAGATACGCAGTATTTT.

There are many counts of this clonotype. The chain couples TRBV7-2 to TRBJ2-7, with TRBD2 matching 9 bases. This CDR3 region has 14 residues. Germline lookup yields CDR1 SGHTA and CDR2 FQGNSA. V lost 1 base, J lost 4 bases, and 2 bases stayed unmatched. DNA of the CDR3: TGTGCCAGCAGCTTAGTTAGCGGGAGTTACGAGCAGTACTTC. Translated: CASSLVSGSYEQYF. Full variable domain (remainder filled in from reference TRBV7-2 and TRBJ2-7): GAGVSQSPSNKVTEKGKDVELRCDPISGHTALYWYRQSLGQGLEFLIYFQGNSAPDKSGLPSDRFSAERTGGSVSTLTIQRTQQEDSAVYLCASSLVSGSYEQYFGPGTRLTVT.

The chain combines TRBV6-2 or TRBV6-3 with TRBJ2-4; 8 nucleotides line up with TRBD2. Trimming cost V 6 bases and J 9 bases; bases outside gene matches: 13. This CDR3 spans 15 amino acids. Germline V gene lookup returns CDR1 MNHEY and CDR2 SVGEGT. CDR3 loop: CASSLLAADYGIQYF. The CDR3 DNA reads TGTGCCAGCAGCCTACTAGCGGCGGATTATGGCATTCAGTACTTC.

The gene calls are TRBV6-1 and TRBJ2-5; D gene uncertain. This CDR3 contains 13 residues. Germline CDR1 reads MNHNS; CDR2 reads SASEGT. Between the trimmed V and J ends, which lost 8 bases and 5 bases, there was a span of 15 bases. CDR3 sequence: CASLVALGETQYF. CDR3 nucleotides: TGTGCCAGCTTGGTGGCCCTCGGTGAGACCCAGTACTTC.

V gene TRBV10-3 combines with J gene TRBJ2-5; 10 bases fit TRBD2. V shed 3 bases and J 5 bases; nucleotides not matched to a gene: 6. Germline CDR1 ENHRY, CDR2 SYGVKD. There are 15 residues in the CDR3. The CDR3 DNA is TGTGCCATCAGTGACCTAGCGGGAGCGAGTGAGACCCAGTACTTC. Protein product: CAISDLAGASETQYF.

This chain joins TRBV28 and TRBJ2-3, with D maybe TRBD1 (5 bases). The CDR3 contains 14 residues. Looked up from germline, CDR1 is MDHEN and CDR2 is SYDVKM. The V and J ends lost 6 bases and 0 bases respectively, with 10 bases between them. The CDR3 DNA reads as TGTGCCAGCAGCAAGGGGTTTAGCACAGATACGCAGTATTTT. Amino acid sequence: CASSKGFSTDTQYF. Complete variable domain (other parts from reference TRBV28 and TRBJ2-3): DVKVTQSSRYLVKRTGEKVFLECVQDMDHENMFWYRQDPGLGLRLIYFSYDVKMKEKGDIPEGYSVSREKKERFSLILESASTNQTSMYLCASSKGFSTDTQYFGPGTRLTVL.

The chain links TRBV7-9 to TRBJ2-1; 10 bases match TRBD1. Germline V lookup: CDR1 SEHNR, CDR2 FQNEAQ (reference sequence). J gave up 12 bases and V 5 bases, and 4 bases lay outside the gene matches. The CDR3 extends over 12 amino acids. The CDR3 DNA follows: TGTGCCAGCAGCCGGACAGGGGGGTTGCAGTTCTTC. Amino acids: CASSRTGGLQFF. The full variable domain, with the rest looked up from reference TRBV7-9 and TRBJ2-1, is DTGVSQNPRHKITKRGQNVTFRCDPISEHNRLYWYRQTLGQGPEFLTYFQNEAQLEKSRLLSDRFSAERPKGSFSTLEIQRTEQGDSAMYLCASSRTGGLQFFGPGTRLTVL.

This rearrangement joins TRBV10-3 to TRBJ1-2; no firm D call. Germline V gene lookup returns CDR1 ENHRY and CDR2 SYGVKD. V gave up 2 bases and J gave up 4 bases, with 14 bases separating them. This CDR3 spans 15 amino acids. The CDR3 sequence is CAISEAQAGGYGYTF. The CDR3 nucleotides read TGTGCCATCAGTGAGGCGCAGGCCGGAGGCTATGGCTACACCTTC.

DNA of the CDR3: TGTGCCACCAGCAGAGATAGGGGGCCGGGGCAGCCCCAGCATTTT. The encoded protein is CATSRDRGPGQPQHF. The chain links TRBV15 to TRBJ1-5; TRBD1 matches 7 bases. This CDR3 is built from 15 residues. Germline assignment: CDR1 LNHNV and CDR2 YYDKDF (reference sequence). The V segment lost 0 bases and the J segment 7 bases; nucleotides outside the gene matches: 6.

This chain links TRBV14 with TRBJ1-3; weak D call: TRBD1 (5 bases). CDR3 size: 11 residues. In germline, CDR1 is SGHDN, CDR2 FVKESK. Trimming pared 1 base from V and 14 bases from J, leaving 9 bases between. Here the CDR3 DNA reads TGTGCCAGCAGCCAAGCCGGGACGGTATATTTT. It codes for CASSQAGTVYF.

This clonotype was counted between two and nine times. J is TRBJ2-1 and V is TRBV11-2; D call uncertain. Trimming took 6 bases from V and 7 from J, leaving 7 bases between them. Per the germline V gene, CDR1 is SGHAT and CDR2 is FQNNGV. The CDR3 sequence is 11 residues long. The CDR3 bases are TGTGCCAGCAGATCTGTAAATGAGCAGTTCTTC. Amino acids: CASRSVNEQFF.

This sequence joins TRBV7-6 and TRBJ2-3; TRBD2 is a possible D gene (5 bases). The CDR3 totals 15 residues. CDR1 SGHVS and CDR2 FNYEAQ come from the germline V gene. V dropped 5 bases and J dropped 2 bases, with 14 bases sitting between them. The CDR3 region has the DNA TGTGCCAGCAGCAATCCTGGACTCCCCACAGATACGCAGTATTTT. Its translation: CASSNPGLPTDTQYF.

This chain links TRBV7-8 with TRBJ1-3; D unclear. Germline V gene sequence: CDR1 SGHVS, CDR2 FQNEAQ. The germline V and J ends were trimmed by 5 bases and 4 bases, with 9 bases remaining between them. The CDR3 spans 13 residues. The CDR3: CASSARWGNTIYF. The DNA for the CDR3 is TGTGCCAGCAGCGCCCGATGGGGAAACACCATATATTTT.

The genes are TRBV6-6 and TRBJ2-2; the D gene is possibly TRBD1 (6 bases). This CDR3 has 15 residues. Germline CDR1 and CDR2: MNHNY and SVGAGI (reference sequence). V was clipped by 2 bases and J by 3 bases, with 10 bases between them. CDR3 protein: CASSYGAGDTGELFF. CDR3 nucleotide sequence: TGTGCCAGCAGTTACGGGGCAGGGGACACCGGGGAGCTGTTTTTT.